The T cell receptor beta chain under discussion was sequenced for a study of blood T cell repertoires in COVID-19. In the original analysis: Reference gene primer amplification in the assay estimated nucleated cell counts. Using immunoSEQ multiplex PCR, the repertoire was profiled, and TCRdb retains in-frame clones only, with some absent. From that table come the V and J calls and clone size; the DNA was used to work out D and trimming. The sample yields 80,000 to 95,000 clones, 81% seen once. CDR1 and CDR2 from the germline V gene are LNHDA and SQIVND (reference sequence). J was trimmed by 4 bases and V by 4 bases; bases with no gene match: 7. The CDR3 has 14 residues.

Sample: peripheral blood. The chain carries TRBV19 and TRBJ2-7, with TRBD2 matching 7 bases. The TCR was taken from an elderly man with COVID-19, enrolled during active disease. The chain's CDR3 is CASSKRGRGYEQYF. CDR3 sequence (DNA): TGTGCCAGTAGTAAGCGGGGTAGAGGGTACGAGCAGTACTTC.